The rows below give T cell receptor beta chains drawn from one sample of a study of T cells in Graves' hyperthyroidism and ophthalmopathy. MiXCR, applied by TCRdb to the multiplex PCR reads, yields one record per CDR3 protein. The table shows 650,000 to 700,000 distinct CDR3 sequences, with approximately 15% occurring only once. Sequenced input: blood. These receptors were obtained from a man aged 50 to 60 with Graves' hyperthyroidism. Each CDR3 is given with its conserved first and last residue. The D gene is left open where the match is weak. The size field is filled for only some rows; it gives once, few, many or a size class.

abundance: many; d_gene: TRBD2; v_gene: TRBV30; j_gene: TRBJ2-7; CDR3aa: CAWSKSGMPGYEQYF; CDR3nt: TGTGCCTGGAGCAAAAGCGGGATGCCGGGGTACGAGCAGTACTTC
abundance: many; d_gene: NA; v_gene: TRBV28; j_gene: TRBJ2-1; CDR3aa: CASSFSGRRYNEQFF; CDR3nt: TGTGCCAGCAGTTTCTCCGGGAGAAGGTACAATGAGCAGTTCTTC
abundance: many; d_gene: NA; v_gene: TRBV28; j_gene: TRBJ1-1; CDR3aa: CASSSPRGASNTEAFF; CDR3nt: TGTGCCAGCAGTTCCCCTCGGGGGGCTTCGAACACTGAAGCTTTCTTT
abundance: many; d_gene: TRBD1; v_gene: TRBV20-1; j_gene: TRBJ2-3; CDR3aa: CSARVQGAADTQYF; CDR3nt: TGCAGTGCTAGAGTTCAGGGGGCCGCAGATACGCAGTATTTT
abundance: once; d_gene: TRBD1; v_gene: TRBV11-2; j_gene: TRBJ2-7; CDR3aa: CASSLIGTGTYEQHF; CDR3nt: TGTGCCAGCAGCTTAATTGGGACAGGGACCTACGAGCAGCACTTC
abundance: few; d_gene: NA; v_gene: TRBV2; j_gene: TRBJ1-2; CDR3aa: CASSEAREDGYTF; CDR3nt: TGTGCCAGCAGTGAAGCGCGAGAAGATGGCTACACCTTC
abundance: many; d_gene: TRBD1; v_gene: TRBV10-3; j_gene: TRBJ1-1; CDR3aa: CAMTGPNTEAFF; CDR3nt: TGTGCCATGACAGGGCCAAACACTGAAGCTTTCTTT
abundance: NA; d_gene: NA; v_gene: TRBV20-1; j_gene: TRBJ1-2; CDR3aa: CSADFTSPNYGYTF; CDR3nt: TGCAGTGCTGACTTCACCAGCCCTAACTATGGCTACACCTTC
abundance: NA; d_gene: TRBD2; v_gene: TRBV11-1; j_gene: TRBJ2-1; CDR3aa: CASSLFGTISNEQFF; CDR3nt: TGTGCCAGCAGCTTATTCGGGACTATTAGCAATGAGCAGTTCTTC
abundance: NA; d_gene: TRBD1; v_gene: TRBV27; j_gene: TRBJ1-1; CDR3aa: CASGSWTGTTEAFF; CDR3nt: TGTGCCAGCGGGTCATGGACAGGGACCACTGAAGCTTTCTTT
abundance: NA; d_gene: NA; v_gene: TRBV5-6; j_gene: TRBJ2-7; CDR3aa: CASSPEGNYKQYF; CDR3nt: TGTGCCAGCAGCCCAGAGGGGAACTACAAGCAGTACTTC
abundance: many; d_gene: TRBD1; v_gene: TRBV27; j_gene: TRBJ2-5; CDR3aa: CASSGSQGALVETQYF; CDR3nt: TGTGCCAGCAGTGGGTCGCAGGGGGCGCTGGTAGAGACCCAGTACTTC
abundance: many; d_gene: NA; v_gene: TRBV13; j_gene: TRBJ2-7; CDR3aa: CASGAGSYEQYF; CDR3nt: TGTGCCAGCGGCGCGGGGTCCTACGAGCAGTACTTC
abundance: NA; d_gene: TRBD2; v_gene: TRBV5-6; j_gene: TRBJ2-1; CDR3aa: CASSPAGLADNEQFF; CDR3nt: TGTGCCAGCAGCCCAGCGGGACTCGCAGACAATGAGCAGTTCTTC
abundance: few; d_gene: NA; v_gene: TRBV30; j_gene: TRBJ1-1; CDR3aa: CAWTYITRGLTGGAFF; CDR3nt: TGTGCCTGGACCTACATAACCAGGGGACTAACAGGCGGGGCTTTCTTT
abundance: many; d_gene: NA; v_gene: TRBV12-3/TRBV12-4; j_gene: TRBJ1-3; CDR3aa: CASTTENSGNTIYF; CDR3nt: TGTGCCAGCACCACGGAGAACTCTGGAAACACCATATATTTT
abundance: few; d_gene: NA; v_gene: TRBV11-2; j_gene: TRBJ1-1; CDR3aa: CASSYRAKNTEAFF; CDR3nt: TGTGCCAGCAGCTACCGGGCCAAGAACACTGAAGCTTTCTTT
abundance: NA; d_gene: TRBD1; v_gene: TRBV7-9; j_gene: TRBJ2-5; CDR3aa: CASSFEVRDRVVETQYF; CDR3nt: TGTGCCAGCAGCTTTGAGGTCCGGGACAGGGTAGTAGAGACCCAGTACTTC
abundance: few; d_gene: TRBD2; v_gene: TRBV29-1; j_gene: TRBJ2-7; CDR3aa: CSVGGLADPYEQYF; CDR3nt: TGCAGCGTTGGGGGACTAGCGGATCCCTACGAGCAGTACTTC
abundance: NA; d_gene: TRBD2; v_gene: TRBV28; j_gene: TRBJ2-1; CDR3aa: CATVGGSNEQFF; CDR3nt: TGTGCCACCGTGGGCGGGAGCAATGAGCAGTTCTTC
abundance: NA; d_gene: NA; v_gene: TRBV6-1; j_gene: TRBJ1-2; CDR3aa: CATDRTAAGYTF; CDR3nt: TGTGCCACTGACCGGACAGCAGCTGGCTACACCTTC
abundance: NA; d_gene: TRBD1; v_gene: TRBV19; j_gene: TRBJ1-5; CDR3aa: CASSINPDRVGNQPQHF; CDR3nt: TGTGCCAGTAGTATAAACCCCGACAGGGTTGGCAATCAGCCCCAGCATTTT
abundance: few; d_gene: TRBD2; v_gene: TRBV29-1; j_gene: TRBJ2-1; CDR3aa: CSVELGGRALNEQFF; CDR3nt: TGCAGCGTTGAATTAGGTGGGAGGGCACTAAATGAGCAGTTCTTC
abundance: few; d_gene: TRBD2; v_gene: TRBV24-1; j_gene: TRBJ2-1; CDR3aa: CATSDPGTITDEQFF; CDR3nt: TGTGCCACCAGTGACCCCGGGACTATCACCGATGAGCAGTTCTTC
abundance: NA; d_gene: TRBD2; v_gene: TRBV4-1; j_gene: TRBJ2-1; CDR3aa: CASSQGRGGRAYNEQFF; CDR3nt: TGCGCCAGCAGCCAAGGGAGGGGCGGGAGGGCCTACAATGAGCAGTTCTTC
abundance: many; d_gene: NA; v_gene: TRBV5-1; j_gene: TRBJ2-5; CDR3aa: CASTSSGTSQETQYF; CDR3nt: TGCGCCAGCACCTCGTCAGGGACCTCTCAAGAGACCCAGTACTTC
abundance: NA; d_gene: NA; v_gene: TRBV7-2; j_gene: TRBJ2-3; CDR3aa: CASSGRRPTDTQYF; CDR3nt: TGTGCCAGCAGTGGGCGGAGGCCCACAGATACGCAGTATTTT
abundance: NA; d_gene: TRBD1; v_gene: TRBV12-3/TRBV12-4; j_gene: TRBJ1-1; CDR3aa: CASRNGQGRVLNTEAFF; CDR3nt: TGTGCCAGCAGAAATGGACAGGGGCGTGTATTGAACACTGAAGCTTTCTTT
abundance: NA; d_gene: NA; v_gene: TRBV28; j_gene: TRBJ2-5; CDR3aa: CASSPGGTVGETQYF; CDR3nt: TGTGCCAGCAGTCCAGGGGGGACAGTGGGGGAGACCCAGTACTTC
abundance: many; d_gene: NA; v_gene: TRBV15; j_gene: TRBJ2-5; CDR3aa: CATSRGHPGETQYF; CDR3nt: TGTGCCACCAGCAGAGGCCACCCTGGGGAGACCCAGTACTTC
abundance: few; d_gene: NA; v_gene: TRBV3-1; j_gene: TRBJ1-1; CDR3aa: CASSQDTGRGSFF; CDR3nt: TGTGCCAGCAGCCAAGATACGGGCAGGGGTTCTTTCTTT
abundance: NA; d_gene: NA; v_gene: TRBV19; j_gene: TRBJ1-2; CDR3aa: CASRARQDNYGYTF; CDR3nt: TGTGCCAGTAGGGCCAGACAGGATAACTATGGCTACACCTTC
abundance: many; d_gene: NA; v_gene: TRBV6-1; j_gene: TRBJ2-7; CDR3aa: CASSLGHNSYEQYF; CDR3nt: TGTGCCAGCAGTTTGGGACACAATTCCTACGAGCAGTACTTC
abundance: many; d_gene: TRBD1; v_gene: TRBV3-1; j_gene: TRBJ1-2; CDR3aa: CASRAGQGYGYTF; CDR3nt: TGTGCCAGCAGGGCGGGACAGGGATACGGCTACACCTTC
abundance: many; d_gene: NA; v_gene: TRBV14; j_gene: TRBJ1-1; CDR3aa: CASSPRGNEAFF; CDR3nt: TGTGCCAGCAGCCCGCGGGGGAACGAAGCTTTCTTT
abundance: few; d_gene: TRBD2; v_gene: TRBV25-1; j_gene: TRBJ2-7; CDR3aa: CASSDPGLAGVYEQYF; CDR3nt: TGTGCCAGCAGTGATCCGGGACTAGCGGGAGTCTACGAGCAGTACTTC
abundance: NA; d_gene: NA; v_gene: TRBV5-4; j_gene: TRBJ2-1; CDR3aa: CASSLISGLYNEQFF; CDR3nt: TGTGCCAGCAGCTTAATTAGCGGCTTATACAATGAGCAGTTCTTC